The TCR beta chain under discussion was sequenced for a study of T-cell reconstitution after alpha-beta-depleted transplantation in children. With regard to this clonotype: The antigen remains undetermined. A much larger clone lies a single base off, so this may be a read error.

The study's findings and limits: Two months or so post-transplant, alpha-beta T cells reportedly derived from several hundred expanded graft clones. Fresh T-cell production supplied most of the T-cell counts and diversity seen one year after transplant.

Unique molecular identifiers were used in preparing the TCRbeta library. Each CDR3 protein is one row after TCRdb ran MiXCR on the PCR reads. The table lists around 450,000 distinct CDR3 sequences, approximately 10% of them singletons. Sequenced material: PBMCs, taken before TCRalphabeta/CD19-depleted stem cell transplant. The TCR originated in a child aged 2-15 years with inherited bone marrow failure, due to receive a stem cell transplant.

The CDR3 DNA reads TGCAGTGCTCCATATCAGGATCAGCACCAGCATTTT. Protein: CSAPYQDQHQHF. V and J are TRBV20-1 and TRBJ1-5; D unclear. The germline gives CDR1 DFQATT, CDR2 SNEGSKA (reference sequence). The CDR3 runs to 12 residues.